These 17 T cell receptor beta chains came from one sample sequenced in a study of shared clonotypes between healthy human individuals. The protocol was immunoSEQ multiplex PCR, while the TCRdb copy is restricted to in-frame clones and leaves out a portion. The sample gives about 2.1 million clones, about 93% of which show up once; 1.5% to 2% is in the top ten. Selected positively for CCR7 and CD45RO-negative, naive CD8 cells excluded terminally differentiated effector memory CD45RA+ cells. The specimen was naive CD8+ T cells from PBMCs. The receptors here all came from a man younger than 35 in good health. Some clones in this sample may be carry-over from other donors' samples.

This chain links TRBV7-9 with TRBJ1-1, with 8 bases matching TRBD1. V lost 5 bases to trimming and J lost 1 base; unmatched junction nucleotides: 6. The CDR3 spans 15 residues. The V gene's germline CDR1 is SEHNR and CDR2 FQNEAQ (reference sequence). CDR3 DNA sequence: TGTGCCAGCAGCACGACCGGGACAGGGAACACTGAAGCTTTCTTT. Amino acid sequence: CASSTTGTGNTEAFF.

The genes are TRBV2 and TRBJ2-3; weak D call: TRBD1 (5 bases). CDR3 length: 13 residues. Germline V gene sequence: CDR1 SNHLY, CDR2 FYNNEI. The ends were cut back, 5 bases at V and 6 bases at J, with 12 bases in the middle. CDR3 amino acids: CASSLARADTQYF. CDR3 DNA: TGTGCCAGCAGTCTCGCCAGGGCCGATACGCAGTATTTT.

V is TRBV6-5 and J is TRBJ2-5; 7 bases map to TRBD2. In germline, CDR1 is MNHEY, CDR2 SVGAGI. The CDR3 has 14 amino acids. The ends lost 3 bases at V and 5 bases at J; junction bases unmatched: 6. CDR3 nucleotides: TGTGCCAGCAGTTATGGGGGGGTCCGGGAGACCCAGTACTTC. Protein: CASSYGGVRETQYF.

This chain uses TRBV9 with TRBJ2-3; 7 bases fit TRBD1. J gave up 5 bases and V 3 bases, and 9 bases lay outside the gene matches. Germline loops: CDR1 SGDLS, CDR2 YYNGEE. The CDR3 runs 15 residues. The CDR3 sequence is CASSATGSSGDTQYF. The CDR3 nucleotides are TGTGCCAGCAGCGCGACAGGGAGCTCGGGAGATACGCAGTATTTT.

This chain links TRBV4-1 with TRBJ1-2; a possible D gene is TRBD1 (6 bases). V gave up 1 base and J gave up 5 bases, with 17 bases separating them. CDR1 and CDR2 (germline): MGHRA, YSYEKL. The CDR3 spans 16 residues. DNA for the CDR3: TGCGCCAGCAGCCAAGTTGGGGACATTGCATCTTATGGCTACACCTTC. Residues: CASSQVGDIASYGYTF.

This chain links TRBV6-5 with TRBJ2-7; D gene ambiguous. CDR1 and CDR2 from the germline V gene are MNHEY and SVGAGI. Trimming stripped 2 bases from V and 0 bases from J, with 8 bases between. The CDR3 spans 14 residues. CDR3 nucleotide sequence: TGTGCCAGCAGTTACCTAGAGTCCTCCTACGAGCAGTACTTC. Amino acid sequence: CASSYLESSYEQYF.

This sequence joins TRBV2 and TRBJ2-7; a possible D gene is TRBD2 (5 bases). This CDR3 comprises 13 residues. V shed 4 bases and J shed 5 bases, with 12 bases lying between them. The germline V gene has CDR1 SNHLY and CDR2 FYNNEI. The CDR3 sequence is CASSVATGNEQYF. The CDR3 DNA reads as TGTGCCAGCAGTGTAGCGACTGGAAACGAGCAGTACTTC.

V usage is TRBV19 and J usage is TRBJ2-5, with D tentatively TRBD2 (7 bases). The CDR3 sequence is 15 residues long. The V end lost 10 bases, the J end lost 1 base, and 19 bases lay between the germline ends. Germline V gene data show CDR1 as LNHDA and CDR2 as SQIVND (reference sequence). The CDR3 region has the DNA TGTGCCACCCGGGGGCTAGCGGACCTCCAAGAGACCCAGTACTTC. This translates into CATRGLADLQETQYF.

The chain joins TRBV29-1 to TRBJ2-7; 8 bases align to TRBD1. V trimming: 2 bases; J trimming: 0 bases; junction bases outside the gene matches: 3. CDR3 size: 14 residues. Germline V lookup: CDR1 SQVTM, CDR2 ANQGSEA. CDR3 sequence: CSVERTGSSYEQYF. The CDR3 DNA is TGCAGCGTTGAAAGGACAGGGAGCTCCTACGAGCAGTACTTC.

J is TRBJ2-1 and V is TRBV28, with 7 bases that match TRBD2. Unmatched junction bases numbered 12, after V lost 10 bases and J lost 3 bases. There are 15 residues in the CDR3. Germline V gives CDR1 MDHEN, CDR2 SYDVKM. CDR3: CATATLAELYNEQFF. CDR3 DNA: TGTGCCACCGCGACCCTAGCGGAACTCTACAATGAGCAGTTCTTC.

A word on this clone: Other nucleotide sequences from this sample produce the same CDR3. This chain connects TRBV27 to TRBJ2-7, with D unresolved. Trimming stripped 0 bases from V and 2 bases from J, with 2 bases between. There are 12 residues in the CDR3. CDR1 is MNHEY and CDR2 is SMNVEV in the germline V gene (reference sequence). The CDR3 bases are TGTGCCAGCAGTTTATCCCCCTACGAGCAGTACTTC. Residues: CASSLSPYEQYF.

This clone came up once. This chain joins TRBV7-9 and TRBJ2-2; D uncertain. This CDR3 has 14 residues. The ends were cut back, 5 bases at V and 1 base at J, with 8 bases in the middle. Germline assignment: CDR1 SEHNR and CDR2 FQNEAQ (reference sequence). CDR3 sequence (DNA): TGTGCCAGCAGCAAGACCTTGAACACCGGGGAGCTGTTTTTT. This sequence encodes CASSKTLNTGELFF.

The chain is built from TRBV27 and TRBJ2-5, with 10 bases aligning to TRBD2. V lost 5 bases, J lost 5 bases, and 8 bases stayed unmatched. Germline V gene lookup returns CDR1 MNHEY and CDR2 SMNVEV (reference sequence). There are 15 residues in the CDR3. The CDR3 is CASSAASGSRETQYF. The CDR3, as DNA: TGTGCCAGCAGTGCCGCTAGCGGGAGTAGGGAGACCCAGTACTTC.

V usage is TRBV5-1 and J usage is TRBJ2-6; maybe TRBD1 (6 bases). This CDR3 contains 21 residues. CDR1 SGHRS and CDR2 YFSETQ come from the germline V gene. Between the trimmed V and J ends, which lost 5 bases and 0 bases, there was a span of 27 bases. CDR3 coding DNA: TGCGCCAGCAGTCAGGTCGAAATTACCGGGACACAGAGCTCTGGGGCCAACGTCCTGACTTTC. It yields the protein CASSQVEITGTQSSGANVLTF.

This chain links TRBV15 with TRBJ2-7; 9 bases fit TRBD2. J gave up 1 base and V 2 bases, and 6 bases lay outside the gene matches. Germline CDR1 is LNHNV and CDR2 is YYDKDF (reference sequence). This CDR3 has 16 amino acids. The CDR3 sequence: CATSRSRLAESYEQYF. Written as DNA, the CDR3 is TGTGCCACCAGCAGATCGAGACTAGCGGAATCCTACGAGCAGTACTTC.

The chain carries TRBV5-6 and TRBJ2-7, with D tentatively TRBD1 (6 bases). The germline V gene has CDR1 SGHDT and CDR2 YYEEEE. V lost 4 bases to trimming and J lost 2 bases, with 16 bases between them. The CDR3 length is 15 residues. CDR3 DNA: TGTGCCAGCAGCATAGGACAGCAGGTAACCTACGAGCAGTACTTC. Residues: CASSIGQQVTYEQYF.

This clone was detected once. The chain carries TRBV28 and TRBJ2-7, with D uncertain. This CDR3 contains 14 residues. With 6 bases removed from V and 5 bases from J, the gap between germline ends came to 17 bases. Germline CDR1 reads MDHEN; CDR2 reads SYDVKM. The CDR3 nucleotides are TGTGCCAGCAGCCTCACCCACGGACGGAACGAGCAGTACTTC. It codes for CASSLTHGRNEQYF.